Here is one T cell receptor (beta chain) with its context. Antigen: not known. Some clones are missing from TCRdb's copy, which holds only in-frame ones; the method was immunoSEQ multiplex PCR. This sample has about 350,000 clones, with 88% found just once. The sample comes from a study of Ad26.COV2.S vaccination and SARS-CoV-2 variants. Study details: Administration of Ad26.COV2.S was intramuscular, either once or twice 56 days apart.

The treatment here: around 19 received Ad26.COV2.S at low or high dose, single or two shots; 5 received placebo; per-sample allocation not given. Day 63 after the first injection of vaccine or placebo was the sampling time. The administered vaccine (an Ad26 vector) expressed Wuhan-strain SARS-CoV-2 spike. The study, taken as a whole, reports: Comparable non-spike TCR breadth was observed in vaccine and placebo recipients.

Trimming cost V 4 bases and J 5 bases; bases outside gene matches: 8. The CDR3 loop spans 14 amino acids. Germline lookup yields CDR1 SGDLS and CDR2 YYNGEE. The chain carries TRBV9 and TRBJ1-1, with 7 positions matching TRBD1. This TCR was sampled from a person aged 18-65 years who received the Ad26.COV2.S COVID-19 vaccine or a placebo. The sequences come from peripheral blood, collected in a trial of Ad26.COV2.S vaccine versus placebo. This chain's CDR3 is CASSRDRGRTEAFF. The CDR3 DNA sequence: TGTGCCAGCAGCAGGGACAGAGGTCGGACTGAAGCTTTCTTT.